One and the same sample provided the 10 T cell receptor beta chains below, sequenced in a study of cytomegalovirus exposure and HLA in healthy donors. PCR was performed using 60 Vbeta and 13 Jbeta primers. The assay was immunoSEQ multiplex PCR, and TCRdb's table has in-frame clones only and misses some. The sample has some 150,000 clones; roughly 84% are singletons. Sequenced input: PBMCs. The source is a male donor in good health and CMV-seronegative.

V is TRBV6-6 and J is TRBJ1-5; no firm D call. This CDR3 region has 13 residues. Per germline, CDR1 MNHNY and CDR2 SVGAGI (reference sequence). V shed 6 bases and J shed 8 bases, with 14 bases lying between them. In DNA form, the CDR3 reads TGTGCCAGCAGACTAAGGGAGCAGGAGCCCCAGCATTTT. Translation gives CASRLREQEPQHF.

V gene TRBV28 combines with J gene TRBJ2-5; tentative D call: TRBD1 (6 bases). V was trimmed by 8 bases and J by 7 bases, leaving 32 bases between them. Germline V lookup: CDR1 MDHEN, CDR2 SYDVKM. CDR3 length: 18 amino acids. CDR3 amino acids: CASATSIRDAGVRGTQYF. CDR3 nucleotide sequence: TGTGCCAGCGCAACCTCCATCCGGGACGCAGGGGTGAGGGGGACCCAGTACTTC.

The J gene is TRBJ2-7, the V gene TRBV28; TRBD1 matches 8 bases. The CDR3 runs to 12 residues. Germline CDR1 reads MDHEN; CDR2 reads SYDVKM. V was clipped by 6 bases and J by 13 bases; unmatched bases: 11. CDR3 sequence: CASRKTHQGAYF. DNA of the CDR3: TGTGCCAGCAGGAAAACACATCAGGGGGCTTACTTC.

The genes are TRBV10-3 and TRBJ1-6; possible D gene TRBD1, 6 bases. V gave up 10 bases and J gave up 11 bases, with 15 bases separating them. The CDR3 is made up of 12 amino acids. Germline V gives CDR1 ENHRY, CDR2 SYGVKD. The CDR3 bases are TGTGCCACCCGGACAGACGTGGCACCCCTCCACTTT. Protein product: CATRTDVAPLHF.

The chain joins TRBV9 to TRBJ2-7; maybe TRBD1 (6 bases). This CDR3 is 15 amino acids long. Trimming took off 0 bases at V and 2 bases at J, with 12 bases between the two ends. Germline V CDR1 and CDR2: SGDLS, YYNGEE. As DNA, the CDR3 is TGTGCCAGCAGCGTAGAGGGGGTCCCTACCTACGAGCAGTACTTC. Protein: CASSVEGVPTYEQYF.

V is TRBV2 and J is TRBJ1-6; no firm D call. The CDR3 loop spans 14 amino acids. V lost 8 bases and J lost 14, with 22 bases in between. Germline lookup yields CDR1 SNHLY and CDR2 FYNNEI. CDR3 nucleotides: TGTGCCAGCCTAGCTCGGACCGAACCTCGGGCCCTCCACTTT. Its translation: CASLARTEPRALHF.

The rearrangement uses TRBV9 and TRBJ2-5; D is possibly TRBD2 (7 bases). V lost 0 bases, J lost 3 bases, and 9 bases lay in between. This CDR3 region has 14 residues. Germline-derived CDR1 and CDR2 are SGDLS and YYNGEE. Here the CDR3 reads CASSVAGGEETQYF. In DNA, the CDR3 is TGTGCCAGCAGCGTAGCGGGGGGCGAAGAGACCCAGTACTTC.

This sequence joins TRBV29-1 and TRBJ2-7; D is ambiguous. The length of the CDR3 is 14 residues. Germline assignment: CDR1 SQVTM and CDR2 ANQGSEA. Trimming took off 4 bases at V and 2 bases at J, with 15 bases between the two ends. Here the CDR3 reads CSVAAKLRAYEQYF. DNA for the CDR3: TGCAGCGTTGCTGCGAAGCTAAGAGCCTACGAGCAGTACTTC.

J is TRBJ2-3 and V is TRBV11-3, with D uncertain. V lost 5 bases and J 2 bases, leaving 11 bases between the germline ends. Germline assignment: CDR1 SGHNT and CDR2 YENEEA. This CDR3 is 14 amino acids long. The CDR3 bases are TGTGCCAGCAGCCCGGGTGGTCCCACAGATACGCAGTATTTT. Its translation is CASSPGGPTDTQYF.

As regards this clone: Relative to the germline gene, one junction end is altered; a read error may explain this. V and J are TRBV15 and TRBJ2-2; D is perhaps TRBD2 (5 bases). The CDR3 consists of 13 residues. Germline assignment: CDR1 LNHNV and CDR2 YYDKDF (reference sequence). This chain's CDR3 is CATSRDRIGEPFF. CDR3 bases: TGTGCCACCAGCAGAGATCGGATCGGGGAGCCGTTTTTT.